This TCR beta chain was sequenced during a study of naive and memory T cell subsets. Overall study results and limits: From naive to CM, EM and EMRA, diversity decreased and Gini increased. A few larger clonotypes appeared in naive repertoires, especially CD8, possibly memory cells re-expressing CD45RA.

CD4 T cells were positively selected, then CD8 T cells from the CD4-negative fraction. Comment on this clonotype: Its antigen remains unknown.

The beta constant-region primer was an equimolar mix of two oligonucleotides covering TRBC1 and TRBC2. TCRdb ran MiXCR on the UMI-ligation and nested PCR reads and lists one entry per CDR3 protein. The sample consists of around 160,000 distinct CDR3 sequences, over 15% of them appearing once. In germline, CDR1 is MGHDK, CDR2 SYGVNS. Trimming removed 2 bases from V and 13 bases from J; junction bases left unmatched: 8. The CDR3 covers 13 residues. The chain employs TRBV25-1 and TRBJ1-1, with 9 bases identical to TRBD1. This clonotype was obtained from a human donor in good health. The specimen sequenced was naive CD4+ T cells from blood. The CDR3 DNA follows: TGTGCCAGCAGTGAAAATCCGGGACAGGGTCATTTCTTT. Its protein product is CASSENPGQGHFF.